This T cell receptor beta chain came from a study (dated by TCRdb to the late 2010s). With respect to the entire study: Human CD8+ TCR repertoires recognizing immunodominant viral antigens were characterized by means of sequence and structural analyses.

Regarding this clonotype: Its antigen target is currently unknown. No clone much larger than this one lies a single base away; base qualities are absent.

Reads for this sample came from an Illumina HiSeq 2500. TCRdb itself trimmed the public reads at Q25 with fastp, ran MiXCR and retained productive beta chains. Rows with one shared CDR3 protein collapse into an entry with the most common genes and DNA. This sample is represented by a few hundred distinct CDR3 sequences; approximately 32% of them were singletons. Jointly, the top ten make up 70% to 80% of the sample. The paper as a whole reports these results and caveats: Reports indicated that CD8+ TCR repertoires specific to different immunodominant viral antigens were highly diverse and distinct from one another.

The origin of this receptor is a male donor. The specimen was CD8+ T cells (not recorded whether cultured).

The CDR3 sequence is CASRQGSYGYTF. The nucleotide sequence is TGTGCCAGTAGACAGGGGAGCTATGGCTACACCTTC. The chain couples TRBV19 to TRBJ1-2; TRBD1 aligns with 7 central bases. The CDR3 measures 12 amino acids from cysteine to phenylalanine. The sequence is cut down to CDR3 DNA, 36 bases in frame from base 1. In the germline V gene (reference sequence), CDR1 corresponds to LNHDA and CDR2 to SQIVND. Germline trimming amounts to 6 bases on V and 4 bases on J, with 2 as the count of junction bases outside the gene matches.